This is a list of T cell receptor beta chains from one sample in a study of T cells in Graves' hyperthyroidism and ophthalmopathy. Via MiXCR, TCRdb re-called the multiplex PCR reads, giving one row per CDR3 protein. The sample contains roughly 600,000 distinct CDR3 sequences, 14% of which appear only once. The specimen was blood. The receptors stem from a woman aged 45-59 years with Graves' ophthalmopathy. CDR3s leave out the opening cysteine and the closing phenylalanine or tryptophan.

TRBJ2-7 | TRBV6-1 | ASSPGQGFLAGYYEQY
TRBJ2-3 | TRBV27 | ASSFLGPDTQY
TRBJ1-1 | TRBV19 | ASSLYSGTEAF
TRBJ1-1 | TRBV12-3/TRBV12-4 | ASRDDRDLMNTEAF
TRBJ2-7 | TRBV6-1 | ASSTQGTGEQY
TRBJ2-1 | TRBV24-1 | ATSGPWGQAGEQF
TRBJ1-1 | TRBV29-1 | SVEGQGGTEAF
TRBJ2-1 | TRBV27 | ASRRTSGRGLWSYNEQF
TRBJ2-1 | TRBV15 | ATSRAGLDVEQF
TRBJ2-5 | TRBV6-2/TRBV6-3 | ASSYDTSRETQY
TRBJ2-5 | TRBV7-2 | ASSLDGLAGPGQY
TRBJ2-7 | TRBV4-3 | ASSQVVGLSTYEQY
TRBJ1-2 | TRBV11-1 | ASSPPRGGQGKYGYT
TRBJ2-3 | TRBV25-1 | ASSGTYTDTQY
TRBJ2-1 | TRBV20-1 | SAPVQAGGIKGYDEQF
TRBJ1-1 | TRBV7-9 | ASSPTRTSGKNTEAF
TRBJ1-1 | TRBV28 | AIVDGPKTRNTEAF
TRBJ1-2 | TRBV18 | ASSPQSAGGLGGYT
TRBJ2-7 | TRBV20-1 | SARAGGSREQY
TRBJ1-5 | TRBV6-5 | ASSYPQGRSGYSNQPQH
TRBJ2-2 | TRBV20-1 | SASSTGELF
TRBJ1-1 | TRBV19 | ASSRGTGIRVNTEAF
TRBJ2-7 | TRBV28 | ASSFSWGLAGGPFYEQY
TRBJ1-2 | TRBV27 | ASSYTGTGWYGYT
TRBJ2-7 | TRBV24-1 | ATMGFRDRVSEQY
TRBJ1-1 | TRBV6-1 | ASSAPAAANTEAF
TRBJ1-4 | TRBV7-2 | ASSLAAREDEKLF
TRBJ2-1 | TRBV4-2 | ASSQAPAIYNEQF
TRBJ2-1 | TRBV6-6 | ASSYSLAAYNEQF
TRBJ2-2 | TRBV18 | ASSPLAAGVVTGELF
TRBJ2-1 | TRBV20-1 | SAPDSYNEQF
TRBJ2-3 | TRBV6-1 | ASSTRTKDTQY
TRBJ2-2 | TRBV11-3 | ASSLDLVGVEYTGELF
TRBJ1-6 | TRBV19 | ASSPRGYNSPLH
TRBJ1-5 | TRBV15 | ATSSERVSNQPQH
TRBJ2-7 | TRBV7-2 | ASSLQSQWGEQY
TRBJ2-3 | TRBV7-2 | ASSLSQTSTDTQY
TRBJ2-2 | TRBV4-1 | ASSVRPYHTGELF
TRBJ1-2 | TRBV18 | ASSSRGENYGYT
TRBJ2-7 | TRBV28 | ASRLGRLGTSSYEQY
TRBJ1-2 | TRBV30 | AWDPGTANYGYT
TRBJ2-3 | TRBV7-3 | ASSQAPSGTGTDTQY
TRBJ2-1 | TRBV20-1 | SARRTVNRPYNEQF
TRBJ2-2 | TRBV5-1 | ASSLAGHHTGELF
TRBJ2-3 | TRBV18 | ASSPLAGGGTDTQY
TRBJ1-1 | TRBV7-9 | ASRQGLNTEAF
TRBJ2-1 | TRBV27 | ASSFSGQGAYNEQF
TRBJ2-1 | TRBV4-3 | ASSQEGGRLNNEQF
TRBJ1-1 | TRBV28 | ASSLLAGLTEAF
TRBJ1-1 | TRBV2 | ASKRMDRVNTEAF
TRBJ2-1 | TRBV7-3 | ASSLTGGTSSTREQF
TRBJ2-1 | TRBV2 | ASSEMNLGQGDNEQF
TRBJ1-4 | TRBV7-9 | ASRSLRTGLSEKLF
TRBJ2-1 | TRBV11-2 | ASSPTPGNEQF
TRBJ1-6 | TRBV12-3/TRBV12-4 | ASSLGFGSPLH